This TCR beta chain was sequenced in a study of T-cell memory formation after mild COVID-19. From the 5' RACE reads, TCRdb called clonotypes with MiXCR, one entry per CDR3 protein. The sample carries roughly 340,000 distinct CDR3 sequences, more than 20% recorded once. Germline assignment: CDR1 MNHEY and CDR2 SVGEGT. This CDR3 contains 12 residues. V lost 2 bases to trimming and J lost 4 bases, with 5 bases between them. The sample comprised PBMCs or a T cell subset sorted from them (not recorded which). The clonotype was recovered from a man aged 18 to 29 who had mild COVID-19 (a few samples of this study predate the infection). Cell type and time point are not known. The chain has TRBV6-2 or TRBV6-3 and TRBJ2-5; no clear D. CDR3 sequence: CASSYRSETQYF. Written as DNA, the CDR3 is TGTGCCAGCAGTTACAGGTCAGAGACCCAGTACTTC.